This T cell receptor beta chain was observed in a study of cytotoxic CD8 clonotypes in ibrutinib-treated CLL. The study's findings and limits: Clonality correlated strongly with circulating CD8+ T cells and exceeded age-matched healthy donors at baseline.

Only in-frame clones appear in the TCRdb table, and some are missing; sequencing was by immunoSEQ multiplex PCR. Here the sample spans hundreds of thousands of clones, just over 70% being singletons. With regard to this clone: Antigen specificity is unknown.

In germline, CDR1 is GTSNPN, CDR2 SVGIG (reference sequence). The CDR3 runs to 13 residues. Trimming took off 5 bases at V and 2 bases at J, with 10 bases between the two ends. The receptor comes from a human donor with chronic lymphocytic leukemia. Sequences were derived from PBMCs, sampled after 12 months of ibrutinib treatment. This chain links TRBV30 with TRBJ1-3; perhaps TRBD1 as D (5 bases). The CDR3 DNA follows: TGTGCCTGGGGGGCCTTGACTGGAAACACCATATATTTT. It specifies CAWGALTGNTIYF.